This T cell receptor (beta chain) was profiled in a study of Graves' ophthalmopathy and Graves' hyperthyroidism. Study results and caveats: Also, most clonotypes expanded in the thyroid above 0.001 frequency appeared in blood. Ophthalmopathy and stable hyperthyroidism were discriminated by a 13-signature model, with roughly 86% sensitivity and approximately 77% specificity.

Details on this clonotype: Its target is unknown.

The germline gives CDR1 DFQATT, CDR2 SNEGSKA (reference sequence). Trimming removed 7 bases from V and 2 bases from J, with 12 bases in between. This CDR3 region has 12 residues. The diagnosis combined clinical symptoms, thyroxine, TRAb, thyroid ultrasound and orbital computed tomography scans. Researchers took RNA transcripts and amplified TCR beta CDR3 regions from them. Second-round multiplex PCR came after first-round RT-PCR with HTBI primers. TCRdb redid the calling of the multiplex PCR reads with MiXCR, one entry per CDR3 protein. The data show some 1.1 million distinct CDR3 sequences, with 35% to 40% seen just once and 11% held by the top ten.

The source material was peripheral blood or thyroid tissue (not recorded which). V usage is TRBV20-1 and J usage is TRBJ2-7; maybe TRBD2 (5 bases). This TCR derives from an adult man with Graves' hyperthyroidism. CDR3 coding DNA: TGCAGTGTTAGGCCCGGGACCTACGAGCAGTACTTC. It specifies CSVRPGTYEQYF.